The clone carrying this T cell receptor (beta chain) showed up just a few times. The data stem from a study of blood T cell repertoires in COVID-19. Across the study: Researchers got acute and convalescent COVID-19 samples from the United States, Italy and Spain. Sample material is recorded as cDNA or gDNA derived from T cells, B-cell-depleted T cells, or PBMCs.

Per the original methods: The assay estimated nucleated cells by amplifying reference gene primers. Measured with immunoSEQ multiplex PCR; TCRdb has only the in-frame clones, and not every one. For V, J and clone size, that table is used; D and trimming come from the DNA. The sample comprises under 200,000 clones, around 85% of which are singletons, and more than 8% rests with the top ten. This TCR was recovered from a woman aged 80 or older with acute or convalescent COVID-19. Material for sequencing was peripheral blood.

CDR3 amino acids: CASSPLNPNTQMNTEAFF. The CDR3 DNA is TGTGCCAGCTCACCACTTAACCCCAACACCCAAATGAACACTGAAGCTTTCTTT. The chain joins TRBV18 to TRBJ1-1; D gene ambiguous. The CDR3 is made up of 18 amino acids. V was clipped by 1 base and J by 0 bases, with 18 bases between them. Germline V gene data show CDR1 as KGHSH and CDR2 as LQKENI.